The entry below describes one TCR beta chain. Its antigen is still unknown. No much larger clonotype is one base removed from it; base qualities were not supplied. The library came from the immunoSEQ multiplex PCR assay. From the authors' description of their analysis: A statistical classification framework was built for diagnosing cytomegalovirus status from the catalog of TCR beta chain sequences. As stored in TCRdb, this immuneACCESS dataset retains in-frame rearrangements with V and J assigned. A fraction of the clones does not appear; measured against another copy, unresolved V genes explain less than half of the discrepancy, and the remainder lacks a known reason. V and J calls and clone size follow that table, whereas D and trimming were derived from the DNA. The sample contains about 63,000 clones, 80% to 90% of them found a single time. The top ten hold approximately 1.2% of the sample. From a lookup of the germline V gene (reference sequence), CDR1 and CDR2 are MNHNY and SVGAGI. The germline ends are 7 bases apart after V is trimmed by 0 bases and J by 4 bases. The CDR3 runs 14 amino acids, cysteine and phenylalanine included. Only the CDR3 part of the read is kept: 42 bases, read in frame from the first base.

The donors belonged to the validation cohort of under 150 subjects, which was separate from the 666-subject first cohort. This sample was taken from a study of cytomegalovirus exposure and HLA in healthy donors (dated by TCRdb to about 2017). Turning to the overall study: According to a later analysis, one platform produced both the 120 validation repertoires and the 670 or so repertoires of the first cohort. The aim of the study was to test whether cataloging public T cell receptors could identify signatures of past pathogen exposure. Besides the first cohort of 500 to 700 subjects, a separate validation cohort made up of roughly 130 different subjects was used. To predict cytomegalovirus infection status, the study combined high-throughput TCR immunosequencing, statistical association of individual TCRs with disease status, and machine learning.

The paper's findings and limits, for the study overall: A later analysis had no HLA typing for the validation cohort, so co-occurrence there was scored across all 120 or so repertoires. Across donors, most TCR sequences were observed very rarely, whereas some public TCRs were present in many individuals. A total of about 150 TCR beta chains were listed by the study as associated with cytomegalovirus. In a later analysis, TCRs clustered in the first cohort were found to also tend to co-occur in the 130 or so validation repertoires, with 94% of cluster scores above 0. In vitro tests confirmed that three of the cytomegalovirus-associated TCR beta chains recognize cytomegalovirus antigens. The authors suggested that the approach could potentially be extended to other disease states and immunological phenotypes. Cytomegalovirus status was reported to be diagnosed by the classifier with high specificity and sensitivity in both the original and validation cohorts.

This sequence was found in a woman under 30 in good health and CMV-seronegative. The chain couples TRBV6-6 to TRBJ1-5; the D segment could be TRBD1, given 5 matching bases. Sample: PBMCs. The CDR3 protein: CASSYSSGNQPQHF. The bases read TGTGCCAGCAGTTACTCATCAGGGAATCAGCCCCAGCATTTT.